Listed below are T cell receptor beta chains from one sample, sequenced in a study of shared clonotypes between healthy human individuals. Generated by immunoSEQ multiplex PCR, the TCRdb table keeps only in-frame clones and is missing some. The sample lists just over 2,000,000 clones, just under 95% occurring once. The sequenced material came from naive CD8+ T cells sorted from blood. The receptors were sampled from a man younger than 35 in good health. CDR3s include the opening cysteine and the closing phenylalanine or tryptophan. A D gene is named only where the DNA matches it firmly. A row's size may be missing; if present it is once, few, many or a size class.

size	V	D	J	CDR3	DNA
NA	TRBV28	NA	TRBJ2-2	CASSRDRLNTGELFF	TGTGCCAGCAGCCGCGACAGGTTGAACACCGGGGAGCTGTTTTTT
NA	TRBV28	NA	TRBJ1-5	CASSFGGINQPQHF	TGTGCCAGCAGTTTTGGAGGGATCAATCAGCCCCAGCATTTT
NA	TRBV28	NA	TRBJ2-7	CASSRTVPPYEQYF	TGTGCCAGCAGTCGGACAGTTCCCCCCTACGAGCAGTACTTC
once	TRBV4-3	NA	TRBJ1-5	CASSQGRGTNQPQHF	TGCGCCAGCAGCCAAGGACGGGGGACCAATCAGCCCCAGCATTTT
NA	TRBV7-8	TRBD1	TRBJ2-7	CASSGTASYEQYF	TGTGCCAGCAGCGGGACAGCCTCCTACGAGCAGTACTTC
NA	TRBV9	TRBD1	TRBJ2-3	CASSVGGFGTADTQYF	TGTGCCAGCAGCGTAGGAGGCTTCGGGACAGCCGATACGCAGTATTTT
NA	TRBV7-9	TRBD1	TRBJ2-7	CASSLDRGNSYEQYF	TGTGCCAGCAGCTTAGACAGGGGCAACTCCTACGAGCAGTACTTC
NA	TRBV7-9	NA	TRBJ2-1	CASSLVNVLGDEQFF	TGTGCCAGCAGCTTAGTTAACGTTCTGGGGGATGAGCAGTTCTTC
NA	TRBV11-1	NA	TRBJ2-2	CASSPAPAGTGELFF	TGTGCCAGCAGTCCCGCCCCAGCGGGCACCGGGGAGCTGTTTTTT
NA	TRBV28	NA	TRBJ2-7	CASSLGYEQYF	TGTGCCAGCAGTTTGGGTTACGAGCAGTACTTC
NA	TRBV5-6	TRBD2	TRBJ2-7	CASSAGLGTSGYEQYF	TGTGCCAGCAGCGCGGGATTGGGGACTAGCGGATACGAGCAGTACTTC
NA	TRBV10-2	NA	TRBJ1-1	CASSERQAAYTEAFF	TGCGCCAGCAGTGAAAGGCAGGCCGCGTACACTGAAGCTTTCTTT
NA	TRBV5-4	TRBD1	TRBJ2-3	CASSSRTGLFPDTQYF	TGTGCCAGCAGCTCCCGGACAGGGCTATTCCCAGATACGCAGTATTTT
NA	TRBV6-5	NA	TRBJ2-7	CASSYRDNEQYF	TGTGCCAGCAGTTACCGGGATAACGAGCAGTACTTC
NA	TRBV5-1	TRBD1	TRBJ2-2	CASSDRVTGELFF	TGCGCCAGCAGTGACAGGGTGACCGGGGAGCTGTTTTTT
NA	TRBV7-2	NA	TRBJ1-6	CASSLGGDGSPLHF	TGTGCCAGCAGCCTTGGAGGAGATGGTTCACCCCTCCACTTT
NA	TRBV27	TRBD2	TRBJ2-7	CASSLRGGSGYEQYF	TGTGCCAGCAGTTTGCGGGGAGGGAGCGGCTACGAGCAGTACTTC
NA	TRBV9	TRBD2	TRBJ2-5	CASSVGTSGSMGETQYF	TGTGCCAGCAGCGTAGGGACTAGCGGGAGTATGGGCGAGACCCAGTACTTC
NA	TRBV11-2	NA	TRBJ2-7	CASSYISYEQYF	TGTGCCAGCAGCTATATCAGCTACGAGCAGTACTTC
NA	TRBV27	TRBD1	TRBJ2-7	CASSPSTGQLPYEQYF	TGTGCCAGCAGTCCCTCGACGGGACAGCTACCCTACGAGCAGTACTTC
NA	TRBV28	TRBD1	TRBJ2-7	CASRYDRGLYEQYF	TGTGCCAGCAGATATGACAGGGGGCTATACGAGCAGTACTTC
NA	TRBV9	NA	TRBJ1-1	CASSAGGSTEAFF	TGTGCCAGCAGCGCCGGAGGGAGTACTGAAGCTTTCTTT
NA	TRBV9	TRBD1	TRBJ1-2	CASSRTLTGDYGYTF	TGTGCCAGCAGCCGGACCTTAACAGGGGACTATGGCTACACCTTC
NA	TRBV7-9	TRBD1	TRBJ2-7	CASSPSQTGTYEQYF	TGTGCCAGCAGCCCCTCGCAGACAGGGACCTACGAGCAGTACTTC
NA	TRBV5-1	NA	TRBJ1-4	CASSPSPEVQDEKLFF	TGCGCCAGCAGCCCTAGTCCGGAGGTTCAAGATGAAAAACTGTTTTTT
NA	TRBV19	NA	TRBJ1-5	CASTQVGGGNQPQHF	TGTGCCAGTACTCAGGTCGGGGGGGGCAATCAGCCCCAGCATTTT